Many counts were recorded for the clone carrying this T cell receptor (beta chain). Its antigen is undetermined. The authors extracted total RNA from unfractionated whole blood. The sample is drawn from a study of human T cells and chemical hapten exposure. Study in general: TCR yields per sample varied mostly from small pooled library volume differences.

Individual cDNA molecules each carried unique molecular identifiers attached by the library. Methods used by the authors: Individual samples carried between roughly 23,224 and 700,000 TCRs, with approximately 100,000 as the median. TCRdb reprocessed the reads via MiXCR and lists one record per CDR3 protein. In this record, the V and J calls reflect TCRdb's handling and not the investigators' own analysis. The table records about 120,000 distinct CDR3 sequences, over 7% of them present only once. This CDR3 is 15 amino acids long. The J segment lost 2 bases and the V segment lost 6 bases, leaving 10 bases of the junction unmatched. The germline gives CDR1 DFQATT, CDR2 SNEGSKA (reference sequence). Study results and limitations: With DPC sensitization, TCRs exceeding 1 in 1000 frequency showed no change.

The specimen was whole blood. The TCR was taken from a human donor in good health. Some clones in this sample may be carry-over from other donors' samples. This chain connects TRBV20-1 to TRBJ2-1; 7 nucleotides match TRBD2. CDR3 region: CSAQSGTTAYNEQFF. The CDR3 bases are TGCAGTGCCCAGTCCGGGACTACGGCCTACAATGAGCAGTTCTTC.